Below, 14 T cell receptor beta chains from the same sample are listed, as sequenced in a study of T cells after yellow fever vaccination. TCRdb reprocessed the 5' RACE reads with MiXCR, giving one entry per CDR3 protein. The table shows a few hundred thousand distinct CDR3 sequences, with around 7% occurring only once. This specimen was CD4+ T cells sorted from PBMCs, taken 15 days after the yellow fever booster vaccination. These receptors originate from a young man who received the YFV17D yellow fever vaccine.

This clonotype was counted ten times or more. The chain is built from TRBV5-1 and TRBJ2-7, with D possibly being TRBD1 or TRBD2 (5 bases each). The CDR3 contains 16 residues. Germline V gene lookup returns CDR1 SGHRS and CDR2 YFSETQ. The V gene lost 0 bases and the J gene lost 3 bases, with 16 bases spanning the gap. As DNA, the CDR3 is TGCGCCAGCAGCTTGGCCCCGACCGGGGCCTTCTACGAGCAGTACTTC. It encodes CASSLAPTGAFYEQYF.

This clonotype came up many times. The rearrangement links TRBV6-5 to TRBJ2-7; D might be TRBD2 (6 bases). CDR1 and CDR2 from the germline V gene are MNHEY and SVGAGI. CDR3 length: 14 amino acids. Trimming took 7 bases from V and 1 from J, leaving 14 bases between them. The CDR3 protein is CASNHGGRSYEQYF. In nucleotides, the CDR3 is TGTGCCAGCAACCACGGGGGAAGGTCCTACGAGCAGTACTTC.

This clonotype was seen only a few times. The chain combines TRBV9 with TRBJ1-1; D perhaps matches TRBD1 (5 bases). V lost 3 bases, J lost 3 bases, and 18 bases lay in between. The germline V gene has CDR1 SGDLS and CDR2 YYNGEE. The CDR3 covers 16 residues. The CDR3 sequence: CASSAHAGTGHTEAFF. Here the CDR3 DNA reads TGTGCCAGCAGCGCCCACGCCGGGACGGGGCACACTGAAGCTTTCTTT.

This clonotype was detected ten times or more. The chain uses TRBV29-1 and TRBJ2-2; TRBD1 is a possible D gene (6 bases). V lost 3 bases and J lost 4, with 12 bases in between. The germline V gene has CDR1 SQVTM and CDR2 ANQGSEA. CDR3 size: 14 residues. The CDR3 spells CSVEDSPVTGELFF. The CDR3 DNA reads TGCAGCGTTGAGGACAGCCCGGTCACCGGGGAGCTGTTTTTT.

This clonotype was recorded a few times. The chain is built from TRBV23-1 and TRBJ2-2, with TRBD1 identical over 8 bases. TRBV23-1 is treated as an ORF (open reading frame) with a function not yet certain. This CDR3 spans 16 amino acids. J gave up 3 bases and V 3 bases, and 6 bases lay outside the gene matches. The CDR3 DNA sequence: TGCGCCAGCAGTCATCCCCGGGACAGGCACACCGGGGAGCTGTTTTTT. Its protein is CASSHPRDRHTGELFF.

CDR3 loop: CASSQIQGSSSPLHF. DNA for the CDR3: TGCGCCAGCAGCCAGATACAGGGAAGCTCATCACCCCTCCACTTT. This chain joins TRBV4-3 and TRBJ1-6; maybe TRBD1 (6 bases). Trimming took off 3 bases at V and 10 bases at J, with 16 bases between the two ends. The CDR3 runs 15 residues. Germline CDR1 is LGHNA and CDR2 is YSLEER.

This clonotype appeared many times. The chain joins TRBV6-2 or TRBV6-3 to TRBJ2-7; D remains ambiguous. The length of the CDR3 is 13 residues. V dropped 6 bases and J dropped 6 bases, with 15 bases sitting between them. Germline CDR1 reads MNHEY; CDR2 reads SVGEGT. Here the CDR3 DNA reads TGTGCCAGCAGGCCCTCTACACGAGGCGAGCAGTACTTC. Its protein product is CASRPSTRGEQYF.

This clonotype was counted a few times. The rearrangement uses TRBV4-3 and TRBJ2-5, with 7 bases aligning to TRBD1. Germline values: CDR1 LGHNA, CDR2 YSLEER. V lost 0 bases to trimming and J lost 4 bases; unmatched junction nucleotides: 5. CDR3 size: 15 residues. The CDR3 bases are TGCGCCAGCAGCCAAGACAACAGGGGAAGAGAGACCCAGTACTTC. This sequence encodes CASSQDNRGRETQYF.

This clonotype was observed many times. The chain carries TRBV7-9 and TRBJ1-4; 10 nucleotides line up with TRBD1. The CDR3 loop spans 14 amino acids. Germline-derived CDR1 and CDR2 are SEHNR and FQNEAQ (reference sequence). The junction had 4 bases not matched to a gene; V was cut back by 4 bases and J by 8 bases. The CDR3 DNA reads as TGTGCCAGCAGCTCCGGGACAGGGGAGGAAAAACTGTTTTTT. This sequence encodes CASSSGTGEEKLFF.

This clonotype has a handful of counts. The chain joins TRBV20-1 to TRBJ2-5; D call uncertain. The CDR3 runs to 12 residues. Germline-derived CDR1 and CDR2 are DFQATT and SNEGSKA (reference sequence). V was cut by 1 base and J by 5 bases, with 8 bases left in between. The CDR3 DNA is TGCAGTGCTAGAGGTCCTCCCGAGACCCAGTACTTC. This translates into CSARGPPETQYF.

This clonotype was counted between two and nine times. CDR3 in amino acids: CAKPGQGLDEQYF. The CDR3, as DNA: TGTGCCAAACCGGGACAGGGGTTGGACGAGCAGTACTTC. The genes are TRBV21-1 and TRBJ2-7; the table's D call TRBD1 went unverified against the DNA. TRBV21-1 counts as a pseudogene. This CDR3 region has 13 residues.

The chain recombines TRBV10-3 with TRBJ2-7; 11 nucleotides agree with TRBD2. Germline CDR1 and CDR2: ENHRY and SYGVKD. The CDR3 loop spans 17 amino acids. V shed 4 bases and J 9 bases; nucleotides not matched to a gene: 17. In nucleotides, the CDR3 is TGTGCCATCAGTGGATCTGACGGACTAGCGGGCGGAGTAGGGCAGTACTTC. Translation gives CAISGSDGLAGGVGQYF.

There are a few counts of this clonotype. V and J are TRBV12-3 or TRBV12-4 and TRBJ1-1, with 7 positions matching TRBD1. The CDR3 is 16 amino acids. V lost 6 bases to trimming and J lost 0 bases; unmatched junction nucleotides: 10. The DNA of the CDR3 is TGTGCCAGCAGCCCTCGGACAGGACTTATGAACACTGAAGCTTTCTTT. It specifies CASSPRTGLMNTEAFF.

Comments on this clonotype: Mismatch with germline at one junction end may stem from a read error. This chain uses TRBV7-8 with TRBJ2-7; tentative D call: TRBD1 (5 bases). The CDR3 extends over 15 amino acids. Germline CDR1 is SGHVS and CDR2 is FQNEAQ. The DNA of the CDR3 is TGTCCCAGCAGCCAGCAAGGGGTGACGGGCTACGAGCAGTACTTC. Translated, it gives CPSSQQGVTGYEQYF.